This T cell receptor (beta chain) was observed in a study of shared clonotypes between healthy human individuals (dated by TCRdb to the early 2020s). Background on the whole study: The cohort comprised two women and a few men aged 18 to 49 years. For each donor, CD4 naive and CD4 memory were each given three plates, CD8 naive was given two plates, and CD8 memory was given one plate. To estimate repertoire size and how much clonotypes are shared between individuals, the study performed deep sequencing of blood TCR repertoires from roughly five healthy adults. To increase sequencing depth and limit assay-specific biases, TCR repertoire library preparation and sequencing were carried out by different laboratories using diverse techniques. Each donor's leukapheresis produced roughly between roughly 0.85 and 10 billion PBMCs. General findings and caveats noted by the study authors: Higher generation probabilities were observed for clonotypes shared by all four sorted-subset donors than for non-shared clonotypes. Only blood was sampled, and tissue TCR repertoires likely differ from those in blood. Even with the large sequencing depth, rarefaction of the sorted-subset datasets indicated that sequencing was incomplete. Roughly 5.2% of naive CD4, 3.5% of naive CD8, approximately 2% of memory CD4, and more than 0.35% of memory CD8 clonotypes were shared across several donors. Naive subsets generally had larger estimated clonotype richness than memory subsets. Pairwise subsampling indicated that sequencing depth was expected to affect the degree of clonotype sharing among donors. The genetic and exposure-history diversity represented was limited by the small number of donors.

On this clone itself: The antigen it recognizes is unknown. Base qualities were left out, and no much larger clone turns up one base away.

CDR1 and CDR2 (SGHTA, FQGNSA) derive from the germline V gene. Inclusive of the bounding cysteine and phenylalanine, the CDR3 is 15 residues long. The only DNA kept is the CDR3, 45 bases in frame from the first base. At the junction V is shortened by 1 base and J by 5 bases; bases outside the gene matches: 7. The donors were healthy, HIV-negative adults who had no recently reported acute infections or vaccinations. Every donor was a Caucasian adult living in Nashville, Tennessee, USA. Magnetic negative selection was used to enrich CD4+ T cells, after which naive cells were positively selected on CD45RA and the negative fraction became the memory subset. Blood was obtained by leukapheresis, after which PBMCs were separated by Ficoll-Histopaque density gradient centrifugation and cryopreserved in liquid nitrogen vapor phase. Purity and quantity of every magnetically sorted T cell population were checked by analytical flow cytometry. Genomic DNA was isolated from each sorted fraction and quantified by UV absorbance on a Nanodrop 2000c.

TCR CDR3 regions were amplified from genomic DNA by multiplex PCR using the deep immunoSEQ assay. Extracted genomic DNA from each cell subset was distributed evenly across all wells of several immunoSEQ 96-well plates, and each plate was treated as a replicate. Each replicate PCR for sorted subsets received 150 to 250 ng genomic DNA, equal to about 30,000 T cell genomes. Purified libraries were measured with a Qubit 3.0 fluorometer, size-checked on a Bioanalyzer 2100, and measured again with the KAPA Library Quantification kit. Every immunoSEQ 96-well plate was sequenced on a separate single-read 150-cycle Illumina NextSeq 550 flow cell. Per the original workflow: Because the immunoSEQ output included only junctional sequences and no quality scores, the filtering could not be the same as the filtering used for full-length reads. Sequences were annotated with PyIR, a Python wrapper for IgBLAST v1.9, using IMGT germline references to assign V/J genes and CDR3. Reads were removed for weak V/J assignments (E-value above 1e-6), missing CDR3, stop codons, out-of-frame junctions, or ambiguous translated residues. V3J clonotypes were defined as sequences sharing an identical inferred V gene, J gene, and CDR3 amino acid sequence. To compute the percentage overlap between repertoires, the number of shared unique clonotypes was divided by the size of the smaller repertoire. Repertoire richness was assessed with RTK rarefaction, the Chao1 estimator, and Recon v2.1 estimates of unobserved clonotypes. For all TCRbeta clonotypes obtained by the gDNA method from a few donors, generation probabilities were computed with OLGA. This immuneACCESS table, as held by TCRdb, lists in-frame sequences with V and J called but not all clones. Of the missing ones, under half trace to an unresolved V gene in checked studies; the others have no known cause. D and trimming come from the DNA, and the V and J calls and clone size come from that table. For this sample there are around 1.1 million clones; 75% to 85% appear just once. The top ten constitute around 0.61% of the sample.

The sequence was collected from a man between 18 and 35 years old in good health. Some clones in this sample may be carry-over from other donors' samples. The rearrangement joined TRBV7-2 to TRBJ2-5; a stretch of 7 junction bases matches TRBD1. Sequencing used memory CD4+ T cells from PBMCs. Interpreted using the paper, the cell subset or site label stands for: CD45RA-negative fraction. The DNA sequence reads TGTGCCAGCAGCTTAGACCAGGGGGTCCTGGAGACCCAGTACTTC. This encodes CASSLDQGVLETQYF.